Reported below is one T cell receptor (beta chain). Its specificity is not known. A junction boundary mismatches the germline segment, possibly from a read error. This record comes from a study of T cell repertoires in cytomegalovirus infection. Whole-study context: CMV epitopes that were recently identified and HLA-C-restricted were used alongside well-studied HLA-B-restricted ones. Through public TCR beta signatures, both CMV infection and matching HLA type were indicated. General observations from the study: CMV-specific TCR beta clonotypes restricted by HLA-C dominated the ex vivo response. The cumulative frequency of public TCR beta families distinguished individuals who carried CMV together with the relevant HLA.

TCRdb re-derived calls from the reads in MiXCR, one entry per CDR3 protein. The top ten hold around 60% of the sample, which has some 200,000 distinct CDR3 sequences, around 35% seen once. The CDR3 totals 15 residues. Germline-derived CDR1 and CDR2 are SQVTM and ANQGSEA. The sequence was obtained from a human donor in good health (CMV status not recorded). Some clones in this sample may be carry-over from other donors' samples. The sample in question was CD8+ T cells from cultured PBMCs, obtained from culture after CMV antigen stimulation. The genes are TRBV29-1 and TRBJ2-5; 8 bases fit TRBD2. CDR3 nucleotide sequence: TGCAGCGTTGAAGAGCGGGGGGTGCAGGGAAACTTACTCGACTTC. Its translation is CSVEERGVQGNLLDF.